This TCR beta chain was captured by sequencing in a study of blood T cell repertoires in COVID-19. About the study: Both acute and convalescent COVID-19 samples were obtained from the United States, Italy and Spain. PBMCs, B-cell-depleted T cells, or T cells provided the cDNA or gDNA that made up the material.

In the authors' methods: Reference gene primer amplification in the assay estimated nucleated cell counts. Repertoires were generated with immunoSEQ multiplex PCR, while TCRdb's copy carries only in-frame clones and drops some. V and J calls and clone size are given by that table; D and trimming were obtained from the DNA. Of more than 250,000 clones in the sample, around 90% were seen once. The CDR3 runs to 16 residues. This receptor was identified in a human donor in a cohort sampled during active COVID-19. The specimen was peripheral blood. The rearrangement links TRBV12-1 to TRBJ2-7; whether TRBD2, the table's D call, matches the DNA was not checked. TRBV12-1 is deemed a pseudogene. In nucleotides, the CDR3 is TGTGCCAGCAACCTTCAAGATAGCGGGAGGAAGGACGAGCAGTACTTC. Its translation: CASNLQDSGRKDEQYF.